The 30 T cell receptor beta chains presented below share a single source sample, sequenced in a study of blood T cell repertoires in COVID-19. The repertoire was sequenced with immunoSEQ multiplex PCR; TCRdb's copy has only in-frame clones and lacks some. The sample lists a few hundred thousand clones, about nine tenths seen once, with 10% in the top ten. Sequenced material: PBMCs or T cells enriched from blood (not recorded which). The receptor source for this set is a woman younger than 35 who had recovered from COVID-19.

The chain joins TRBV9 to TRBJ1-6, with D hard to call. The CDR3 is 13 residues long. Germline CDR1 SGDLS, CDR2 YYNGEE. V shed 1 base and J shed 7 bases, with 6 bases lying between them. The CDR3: CASSVSKNSPLHF. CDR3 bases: TGTGCCAGCAGCGTAAGCAAGAATTCACCCCTCCACTTT.

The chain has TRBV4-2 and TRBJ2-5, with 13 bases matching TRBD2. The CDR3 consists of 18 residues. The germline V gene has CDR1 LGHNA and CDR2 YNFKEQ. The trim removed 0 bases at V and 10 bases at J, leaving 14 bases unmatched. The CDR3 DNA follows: TGTGCCAGCAGCCAAGAAGGGTTAGGACTAGCGGGAGAGTTTGGCCAGTACTTC. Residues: CASSQEGLGLAGEFGQYF.

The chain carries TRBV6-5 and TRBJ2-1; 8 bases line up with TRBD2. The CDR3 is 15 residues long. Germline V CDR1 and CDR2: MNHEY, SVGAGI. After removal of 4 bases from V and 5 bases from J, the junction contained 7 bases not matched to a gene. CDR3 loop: CASSSKIAGHNEQFF. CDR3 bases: TGTGCCAGCAGTTCGAAGATAGCGGGACACAATGAGCAGTTCTTC.

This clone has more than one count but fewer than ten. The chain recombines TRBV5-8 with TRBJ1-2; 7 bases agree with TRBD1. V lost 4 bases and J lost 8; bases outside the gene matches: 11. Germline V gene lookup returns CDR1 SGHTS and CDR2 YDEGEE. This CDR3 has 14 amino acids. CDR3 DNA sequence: TGTGCCAGCAGCATACGCAGGGGGGCTCGGGGCTACACCTTC. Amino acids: CASSIRRGARGYTF.

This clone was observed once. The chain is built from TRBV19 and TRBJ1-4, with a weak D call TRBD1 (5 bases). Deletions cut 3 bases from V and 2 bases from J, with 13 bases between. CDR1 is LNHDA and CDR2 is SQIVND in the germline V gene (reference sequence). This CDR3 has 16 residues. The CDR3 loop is CASSILAGRTNEKLFF. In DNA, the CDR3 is TGTGCCAGTAGTATTCTGGCAGGGAGGACTAATGAAAAACTGTTTTTT.

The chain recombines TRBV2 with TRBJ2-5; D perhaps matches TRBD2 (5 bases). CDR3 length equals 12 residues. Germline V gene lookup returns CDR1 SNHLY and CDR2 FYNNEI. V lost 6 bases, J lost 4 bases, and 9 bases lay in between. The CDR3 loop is CASSVARETQYF. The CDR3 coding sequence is TGTGCCAGCAGCGTAGCGAGAGAGACCCAGTACTTC.

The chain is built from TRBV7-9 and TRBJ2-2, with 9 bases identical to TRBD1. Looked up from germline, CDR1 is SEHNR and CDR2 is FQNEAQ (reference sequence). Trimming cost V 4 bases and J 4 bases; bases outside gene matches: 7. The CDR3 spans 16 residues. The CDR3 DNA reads TGTGCCAGCAGCTCCCGGGACAGGGAGGGCACCGGGGAGCTGTTTTTT. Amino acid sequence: CASSSRDREGTGELFF.

CDR3 sequence reads: CAIEGASGTGELFF. The CDR3 coding sequence is TGTGCCATAGAGGGGGCGTCAGGAACCGGGGAGCTGTTTTTT. V and J are TRBV7-9 and TRBJ2-2; TRBD1 matches at 7 bases. The trim removed 10 bases at V and 5 bases at J, leaving 10 bases unmatched. In germline, CDR1 is SEHNR, CDR2 FQNEAQ (reference sequence). There are 14 residues in the CDR3.

The CDR3 DNA sequence: TGTGCCAGTACCCCGACAGGGGACACTGAAGCTTTCTTT. Its translation: CASTPTGDTEAFF. V usage is TRBV19 and J usage is TRBJ1-1; 8 positions match TRBD1. Per germline, CDR1 LNHDA and CDR2 SQIVND (reference sequence). The length of the CDR3 is 13 residues. Trimming removed 7 bases from V and 3 bases from J; junction bases left unmatched: 4.

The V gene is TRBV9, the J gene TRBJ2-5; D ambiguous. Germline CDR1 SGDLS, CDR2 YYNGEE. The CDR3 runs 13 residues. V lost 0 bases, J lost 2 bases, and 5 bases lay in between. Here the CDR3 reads CASSVALQETQYF. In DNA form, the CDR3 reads TGTGCCAGCAGCGTAGCCTTACAAGAGACCCAGTACTTC.

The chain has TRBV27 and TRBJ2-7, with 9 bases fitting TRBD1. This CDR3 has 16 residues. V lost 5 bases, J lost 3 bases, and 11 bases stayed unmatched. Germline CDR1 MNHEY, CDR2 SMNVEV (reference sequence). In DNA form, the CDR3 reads TGTGCCAGCAGTCAAATTGGACAGGGGCGAAACTACGAGCAGTACTTC. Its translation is CASSQIGQGRNYEQYF.

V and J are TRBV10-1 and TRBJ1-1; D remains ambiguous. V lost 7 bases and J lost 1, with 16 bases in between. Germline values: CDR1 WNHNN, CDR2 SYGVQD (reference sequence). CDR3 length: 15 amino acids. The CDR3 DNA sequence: TGCGCCAGCATCCGTGGCGGGAGCAGGAACACTGAAGCTTTCTTT. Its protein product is CASIRGGSRNTEAFF.

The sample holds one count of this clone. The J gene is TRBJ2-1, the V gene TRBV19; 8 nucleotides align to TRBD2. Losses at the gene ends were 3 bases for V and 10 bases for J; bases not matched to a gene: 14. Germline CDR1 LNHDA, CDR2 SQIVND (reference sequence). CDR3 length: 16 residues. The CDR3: CASSIHPSGGAGEQFF. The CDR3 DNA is TGTGCCAGTAGTATCCACCCTTCGGGGGGGGCCGGAGAGCAGTTCTTC. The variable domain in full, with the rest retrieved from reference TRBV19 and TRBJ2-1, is DGGITQSPKYLFRKEGQNVTLSCEQNLNHDAMYWYRQDPGQGLRLIYYSQIVNDFQKGDIAEGYSVSREKKESFPLTVTSAQKNPTAFYLCASSIHPSGGAGEQFFGPGTRLTVL.

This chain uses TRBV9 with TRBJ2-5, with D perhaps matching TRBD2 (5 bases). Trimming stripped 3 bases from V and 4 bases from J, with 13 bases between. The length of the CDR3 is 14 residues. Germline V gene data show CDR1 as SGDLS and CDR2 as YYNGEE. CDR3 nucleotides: TGTGCCAGCAGCGATAACCGTGGAGGAGAGACCCAGTACTTC. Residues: CASSDNRGGETQYF.

The CDR3 reads CASSQTGGVAFF. The DNA for the CDR3 is TGTGCCAGCTCACAGACAGGGGGGGTAGCTTTCTTT. The chain employs TRBV18 and TRBJ1-1; TRBD1 matches at 9 bases. CDR1 and CDR2 from the germline V gene are KGHSH and LQKENI. The V segment lost 4 bases and the J segment 10 bases; nucleotides outside the gene matches: 4. CDR3 length: 12 amino acids. The full variable domain, with the rest looked up from reference TRBV18 and TRBJ1-1, is NAGVMQNPRHLVRRRGQEARLRCSPMKGHSHVYWYRQLPEEGLKFMVYLQKENIIDESGMPKERFSAEFPKEGPSILRIQQVVRGDSAAYFCASSQTGGVAFFGQGTRLTVV.

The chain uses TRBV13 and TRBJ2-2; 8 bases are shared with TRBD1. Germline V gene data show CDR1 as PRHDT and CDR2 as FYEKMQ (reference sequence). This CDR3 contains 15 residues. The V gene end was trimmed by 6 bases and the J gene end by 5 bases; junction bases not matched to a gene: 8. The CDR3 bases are TGTGCCAGCAGTCCAGGGGGCGCGGGGACCGGGGAGCTGTTTTTT. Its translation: CASSPGGAGTGELFF.

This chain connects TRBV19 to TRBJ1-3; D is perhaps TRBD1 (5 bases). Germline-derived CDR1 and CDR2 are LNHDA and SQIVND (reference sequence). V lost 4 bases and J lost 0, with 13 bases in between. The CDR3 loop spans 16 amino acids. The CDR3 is CASSTEGLVSGNTIYF. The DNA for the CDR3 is TGTGCCAGTAGTACAGAGGGACTCGTCTCTGGAAACACCATATATTTT.

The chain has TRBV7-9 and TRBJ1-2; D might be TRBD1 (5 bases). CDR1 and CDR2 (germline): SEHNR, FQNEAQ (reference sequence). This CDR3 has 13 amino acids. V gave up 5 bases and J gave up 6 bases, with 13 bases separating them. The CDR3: CASSLQGADGYTF. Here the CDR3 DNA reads TGTGCCAGCAGCCTGCAGGGTGCTGATGGCTACACCTTC.

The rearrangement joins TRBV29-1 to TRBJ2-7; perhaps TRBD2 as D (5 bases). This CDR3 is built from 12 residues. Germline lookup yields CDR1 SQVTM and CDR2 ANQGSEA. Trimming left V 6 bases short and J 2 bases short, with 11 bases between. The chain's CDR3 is CSVRETTYEQYF. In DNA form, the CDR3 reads TGCAGCGTAAGGGAGACCACCTACGAGCAGTACTTC.

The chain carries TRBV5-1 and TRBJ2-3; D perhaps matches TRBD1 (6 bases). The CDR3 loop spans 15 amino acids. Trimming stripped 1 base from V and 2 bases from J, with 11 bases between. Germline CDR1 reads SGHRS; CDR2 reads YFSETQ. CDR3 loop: CASSLSGQFTDTQYF. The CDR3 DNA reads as TGCGCCAGCAGCTTGTCCGGACAGTTCACAGATACGCAGTATTTT.

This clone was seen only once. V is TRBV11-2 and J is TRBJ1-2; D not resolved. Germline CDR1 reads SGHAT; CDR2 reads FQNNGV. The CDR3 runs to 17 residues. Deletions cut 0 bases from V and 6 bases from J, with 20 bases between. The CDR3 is CASSLDFNSPGNDGYTF. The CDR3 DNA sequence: TGTGCCAGCAGCTTAGATTTCAATAGCCCCGGAAATGATGGCTACACCTTC.

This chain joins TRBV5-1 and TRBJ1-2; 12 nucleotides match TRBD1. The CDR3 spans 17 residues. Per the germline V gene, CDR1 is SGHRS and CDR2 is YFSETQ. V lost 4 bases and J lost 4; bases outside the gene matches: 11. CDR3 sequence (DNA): TGCGCCAGCAGCCCCGGGACAGGGGGCTTCTTTAGCTATGGCTACACCTTC. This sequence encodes CASSPGTGGFFSYGYTF.

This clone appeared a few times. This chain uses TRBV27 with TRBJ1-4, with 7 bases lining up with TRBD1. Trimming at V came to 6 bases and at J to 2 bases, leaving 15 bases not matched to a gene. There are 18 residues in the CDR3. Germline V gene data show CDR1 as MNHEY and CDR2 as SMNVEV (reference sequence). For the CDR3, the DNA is TGTGCCAGCAGCCCAACCCGGGACAGCCGACCTACTAATGAAAAACTGTTTTTT. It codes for CASSPTRDSRPTNEKLFF. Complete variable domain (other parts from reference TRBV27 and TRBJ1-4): EAQVTQNPRYLITVTGKKLTVTCSQNMNHEYMSWYRQDPGLGLRQIYYSMNVEVTDKGDVPEGYKVSRKEKRNFPLILESPSPNQTSLYFCASSPTRDSRPTNEKLFFGSGTQLSVL.

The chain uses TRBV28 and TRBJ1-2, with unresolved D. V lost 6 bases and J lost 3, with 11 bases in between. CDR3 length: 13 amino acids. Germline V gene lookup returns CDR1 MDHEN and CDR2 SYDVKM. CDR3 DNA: TGTGCCAGCAGGTCAGGCGGGGACTATGGCTACACCTTC. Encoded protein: CASRSGGDYGYTF.

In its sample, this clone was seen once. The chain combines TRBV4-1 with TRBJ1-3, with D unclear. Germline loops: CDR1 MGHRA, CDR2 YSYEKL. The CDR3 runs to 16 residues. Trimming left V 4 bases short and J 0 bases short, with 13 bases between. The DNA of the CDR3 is TGCGCCAGCAGCCCCGCGAGGGCTTCCTCTGGAAACACCATATATTTT. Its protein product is CASSPARASSGNTIYF.

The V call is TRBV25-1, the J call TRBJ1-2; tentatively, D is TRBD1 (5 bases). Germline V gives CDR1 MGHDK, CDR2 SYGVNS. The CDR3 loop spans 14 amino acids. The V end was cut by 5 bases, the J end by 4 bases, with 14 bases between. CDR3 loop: CASSSGLGGYGYTF. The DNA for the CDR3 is TGTGCCAGCAGTAGCGGGCTCGGGGGCTATGGCTACACCTTC.

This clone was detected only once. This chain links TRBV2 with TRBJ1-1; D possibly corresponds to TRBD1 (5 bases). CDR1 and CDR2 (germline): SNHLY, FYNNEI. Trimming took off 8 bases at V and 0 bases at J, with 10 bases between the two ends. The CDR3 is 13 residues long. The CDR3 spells CASAYRMNTEAFF. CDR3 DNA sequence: TGTGCCAGCGCGTACAGGATGAACACTGAAGCTTTCTTT. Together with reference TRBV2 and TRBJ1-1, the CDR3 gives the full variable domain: EPEVTQTPSHQVTQMGQEVILRCVPISNHLYFYWYRQILGQKVEFLVSFYNNEISEKSEIFDDQFSVERPDGSNFTLKIRSTKLEDSAMYFCASAYRMNTEAFFGQGTRLTVV.

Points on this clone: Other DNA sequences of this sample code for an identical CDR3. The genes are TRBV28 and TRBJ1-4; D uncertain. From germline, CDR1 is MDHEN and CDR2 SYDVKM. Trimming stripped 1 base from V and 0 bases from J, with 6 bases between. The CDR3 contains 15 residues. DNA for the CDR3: TGTGCCAGCAGTTTATCCGGTGCAACTAATGAAAAACTGTTTTTT. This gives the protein CASSLSGATNEKLFF.

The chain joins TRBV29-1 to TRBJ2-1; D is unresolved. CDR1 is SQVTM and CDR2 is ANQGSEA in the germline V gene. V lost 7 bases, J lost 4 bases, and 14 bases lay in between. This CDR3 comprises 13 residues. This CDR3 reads CSGVHVNYNEQFF. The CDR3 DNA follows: TGCAGCGGTGTACACGTTAATTACAATGAGCAGTTCTTC.

This CDR3 reads CASSWGEEATGELFF. Written as DNA, the CDR3 is TGTGCCAGCAGCTGGGGGGAGGAGGCCACCGGGGAGCTGTTTTTT. This chain uses TRBV7-6 with TRBJ2-2, with a weak D call TRBD2 (6 bases). The CDR3 covers 15 residues. V lost 4 bases and J lost 4, with 13 bases in between. Per germline, CDR1 SGHVS and CDR2 FNYEAQ.